This record looks at one T cell receptor beta chain sequence and its context. Each CDR3 protein gets one entry after TCRdb re-called the 5' RACE reads with MiXCR. The table has 350,000 to 400,000 distinct CDR3 sequences, around 30% seen once. V lost 2 bases to trimming and J lost 2 bases, with 6 bases between them. From germline, CDR1 is SGHVS and CDR2 FNYEAQ. This CDR3 is built from 14 residues. These data belong to a study of identical twins' blood T cells. This TCR was sampled from a woman between 18 and 50 years old in good health. The chain is built from TRBV7-6 and TRBJ2-2; D is undetermined. The source material was PBMCs. The CDR3 DNA follows: TGTGCCAGCAGCTTAAACAGCAACACCGGGGAGCTGTTTTTT. Translating gives CASSLNSNTGELFF.